A single sample gave rise to the 21 T cell receptor beta chains below, sequenced in a study of blood T cell repertoires in COVID-19. TCRdb's copy holds only in-frame clones and misses some; the assay was immunoSEQ multiplex PCR. The sample holds some 100,000 clones, approximately 86% seen once. The sequencing sample was made of peripheral blood. Receptors originate from a woman in her fifties or sixties with acute or convalescent COVID-19.

This CDR3 is CASSNEGGSREKLFF. DNA for the CDR3: TGTGCCAGCAGCAACGAGGGTGGGAGTAGAGAAAAACTGTTTTTT. The chain combines TRBV3-1 (or the pseudogene TRBV3-2) with TRBJ1-4; D remains unclear. The CDR3 contains 15 residues. Germline assignment: CDR1 LGHDT and CDR2 YNNKEL (reference sequence). Trimming cost V 5 bases and J 8 bases, with 18 bases left between them.

The V gene is TRBV6-5, the J gene TRBJ2-7, with D possibly being TRBD2 (5 bases). V lost 6 bases, J lost 4 bases, and 7 bases lay in between. Germline loops: CDR1 MNHEY, CDR2 SVGAGI. The CDR3 is 11 residues long. The CDR3 DNA sequence: TGTGCCAGCAGGGAGGCGTACGAGCAGTACTTC. This encodes CASREAYEQYF.

V gene TRBV7-3 combines with J gene TRBJ2-5; 9 bases agree with TRBD1. The J segment lost 10 bases and the V segment lost 5 bases, leaving 8 bases of the junction unmatched. Germline-derived CDR1 and CDR2 are SGHTA and FQGTGA. This CDR3 has 13 residues. The CDR3 sequence: CASSPSTGGYQYF. The DNA for the CDR3 is TGTGCCAGCAGCCCCTCGACAGGGGGGTACCAGTACTTC. Complete variable domain (other parts from reference TRBV7-3 and TRBJ2-5): GAGVSQTPSNKVTEKGKYVELRCDPISGHTALYWYRQSLGQGPEFLIYFQGTGAADDSGLPNDRFFAVRPEGSVSTLKIQRTERGDSAVYLCASSPSTGGYQYFGPGTRLLVL.

This sequence joins TRBV9 and TRBJ2-5, with a possible D match to TRBD2 (7 bases). This CDR3 region has 14 residues. V dropped 4 bases and J dropped 4 bases, with 14 bases sitting between them. Germline V gene lookup returns CDR1 SGDLS and CDR2 YYNGEE. The CDR3 loop reads CASSSGGQVETQYF. Here the CDR3 DNA reads TGTGCCAGCAGCTCCGGGGGGCAGGTAGAGACCCAGTACTTC.

J is TRBJ1-1 and V is TRBV6-2 or TRBV6-3; D gene unclear. V gave up 2 bases and J gave up 11 bases, with 15 bases separating them. CDR1 and CDR2 from the germline V gene are MNHEY and SVGEGT. The CDR3 consists of 13 residues. Here the CDR3 DNA reads TGTGCCAGCAGTTACAAGTCTGCGGGTTGGGCTTTCTTT. Encoded protein: CASSYKSAGWAFF.

The V gene is TRBV3-1 (or the pseudogene TRBV3-2), the J gene TRBJ2-3; 12 bases line up with TRBD2. The CDR3 has 18 residues. Germline loops: CDR1 LGHDT, CDR2 YNNKEL (reference sequence). V shed 0 bases, J shed 2 bases, and the junction held 6 bases outside the gene matches. CDR3 loop: CASSQEGRLAGATDTQYF. The CDR3 DNA is TGTGCCAGCAGCCAAGAAGGGCGACTAGCGGGAGCCACAGATACGCAGTATTTT.

This chain joins TRBV3-1 (or the pseudogene TRBV3-2) and TRBJ2-4, with D perhaps matching TRBD1 (6 bases). The CDR3 totals 14 residues. The V end was cut by 4 bases, the J end by 5 bases, with 12 bases between. Per germline, CDR1 LGHDT and CDR2 YNNKEL (reference sequence). The CDR3 protein is CASSLRGVENIQYF. The CDR3 coding sequence is TGTGCCAGCAGCCTCAGGGGAGTTGAAAACATTCAGTACTTC.

This chain uses TRBV30 with TRBJ1-2; the match to TRBD1 covers 9 bases. The germline gives CDR1 GTSNPN, CDR2 SVGIG (reference sequence). The CDR3 is 14 amino acids. The ends lost 4 bases at V and 8 bases at J; junction bases unmatched: 11. CDR3 sequence: CAWILGQGKGGYTF. CDR3 coding DNA: TGTGCCTGGATTCTAGGACAGGGGAAGGGGGGCTACACCTTC.

The CDR3 sequence is CSASRGTSGRGMLNEQFF. DNA of the CDR3: TGCAGTGCTAGTAGGGGGACTAGCGGGAGGGGAATGCTTAATGAGCAGTTCTTC. The V gene is TRBV20-1, the J gene TRBJ2-1; 16 bases map to TRBD2. The ends lost 3 bases at V and 7 bases at J; junction bases unmatched: 12. The CDR3 is made up of 18 amino acids. From germline, CDR1 is DFQATT and CDR2 SNEGSKA (reference sequence).

The chain recombines TRBV10-3 with TRBJ2-1, with TRBD2 identical over 16 bases. After removal of 3 bases from V and 5 bases from J, the junction contained 4 bases not matched to a gene. The CDR3 is made up of 17 amino acids. Germline V lookup: CDR1 ENHRY, CDR2 SYGVKD. DNA for the CDR3: TGTGCCATCAGTGATGGGACTAGCGGGAGGGCCAACAATGAGCAGTTCTTC. Translation gives CAISDGTSGRANNEQFF.

This rearrangement joins TRBV9 to TRBJ2-5; 7 bases fit TRBD1. The CDR3 totals 15 residues. CDR1 and CDR2 (germline): SGDLS, YYNGEE. V dropped 0 bases and J dropped 4; count of bases not matched to a gene: 6. The CDR3 DNA sequence: TGTGCCAGCAGCGTAGATGGTTACAGGGGAGAGACCCAGTACTTC. Its protein is CASSVDGYRGETQYF.

Only one count was recorded for this clone. The chain links TRBV28 to TRBJ1-6; 7 bases fit TRBD1. Germline V gives CDR1 MDHEN, CDR2 SYDVKM. The CDR3 runs 12 residues. Losses at the gene ends were 6 bases for V and 13 bases for J; bases not matched to a gene: 6. The CDR3 DNA sequence: TGTGCCAGCAGCCTTTCGGACAGGCCCCTCCACTTT. This translates into CASSLSDRPLHF.

The V call is TRBV5-4, the J call TRBJ1-4; D is possibly TRBD1 (5 bases). The germline gives CDR1 SGHNT, CDR2 YYREEE (reference sequence). V lost 3 bases to trimming and J lost 0 bases, with 9 bases between them. CDR3 length equals 15 residues. The CDR3 loop reads CASSSDSATNEKLFF. DNA for the CDR3: TGTGCCAGCAGCTCAGACAGCGCAACTAATGAAAAACTGTTTTTT.

The rearrangement joins TRBV21-1 to TRBJ2-7; the DNA was not compared with TRBD1, the D call given in the table. TRBV21-1 corresponds to a pseudogene. CDR3 length: 16 residues. The CDR3 nucleotides are TGTGCCAGCACCTCCCAGGGGGACCCTAACAACTACGAGCAGTACGTC. Its protein is CASTSQGDPNNYEQYV.

This chain joins TRBV5-1 and TRBJ1-1; TRBD1 matches 7 bases. Germline values: CDR1 SGHRS, CDR2 YFSETQ. V was clipped by 3 bases and J by 7 bases; unmatched bases: 9. The CDR3 has 14 amino acids. The CDR3 loop is CASSSGTGTVEAFF. The CDR3 nucleotides are TGCGCCAGCAGCTCGGGGACCGGGACAGTTGAAGCTTTCTTT.

V gene TRBV6-2 or TRBV6-3 combines with J gene TRBJ2-1, with 16 bases that match TRBD2. V dropped 4 bases and J dropped 7; count of bases not matched to a gene: 13. Germline V gives CDR1 MNHEY, CDR2 SVGEGT. The CDR3 spans 19 residues. This CDR3 is CASSWPGLAGGQKINEQFF. The CDR3 region has the DNA TGTGCCAGCAGTTGGCCGGGACTAGCGGGAGGGCAGAAGATTAATGAGCAGTTCTTC.

This chain links TRBV6-5 with TRBJ2-2, with 7 positions matching TRBD2. The V and J ends lost 0 bases and 7 bases, in that order; junction bases with no gene match: 5. Germline V gene lookup returns CDR1 MNHEY and CDR2 SVGAGI. CDR3 length: 15 residues. This CDR3 reads CASSYSGGGRGELFF. In DNA form, the CDR3 reads TGTGCCAGCAGTTACTCGGGGGGAGGGCGCGGGGAGCTGTTTTTT.

V usage is TRBV24-1 and J usage is TRBJ1-2; 7 bases are shared with TRBD1. This CDR3 region has 19 residues. V lost 4 bases, J lost 0 bases, and 16 bases stayed unmatched. Germline CDR1 reads KGHDR; CDR2 reads SFDVKD. The CDR3 nucleotides read TGTGCCACCAGTGACCCGAAGCCTCCAGGGGGTGATCCTAACTATGGCTACACCTTC. Translating gives CATSDPKPPGGDPNYGYTF.

J is TRBJ2-3 and V is TRBV2, with TRBD2 identical over 12 bases. Per the germline V gene, CDR1 is SNHLY and CDR2 is FYNNEI. V was pared by 2 bases and J by 4 bases, with 10 bases of the junction left unmatched. CDR3 size: 18 residues. CDR3 in amino acids: CASSEWAPSGRGADTQYF. The DNA of the CDR3 is TGTGCCAGCAGTGAATGGGCCCCTAGCGGGAGGGGGGCAGATACGCAGTATTTT.

CDR3 in DNA: TGTGCCAGCAGCTTAAGAGCTTTATATGGCTACACCTTC. Translated: CASSLRALYGYTF. The J gene is TRBJ1-2, the V gene TRBV13; the D is unclear. CDR1 is PRHDT, CDR2 FYEKMQ, per germline (reference sequence). Trimming pared 2 bases from V and 5 bases from J, leaving 9 bases between. The CDR3 has 13 amino acids.

The chain links TRBV6-5 to TRBJ1-6; 7 bases are shared with TRBD1. CDR3 size: 16 residues. The ends lost 2 bases at V and 7 bases at J; junction bases unmatched: 8. The germline gives CDR1 MNHEY, CDR2 SVGAGI. As DNA, the CDR3 is TGTGCCAGCAGTTACACCCGCGACAGGGCCAATTCACCCCTCCACTTT. This encodes CASSYTRDRANSPLHF.